These 14 T cell receptor beta chains came from one sample sequenced in a study of cytotoxic CD8 clonotypes in ibrutinib-treated CLL. Only in-frame clones appear in the TCRdb table, and some are missing; sequencing was by immunoSEQ multiplex PCR. The sample records 30,000 or so clones, approximately 57% being singletons. Material: PBMCs, obtained before ibrutinib treatment. The receptors shown here come from a human donor with chronic lymphocytic leukemia.

This clone appeared a few times. The V gene is TRBV11-2, the J gene TRBJ2-3, with no clear D. The germline CDR1 and CDR2 sequences are SGHAT and FQNNGV. V shed 3 bases and J shed 0 bases, with 4 bases lying between them. The CDR3 covers 13 residues. CDR3 in amino acids: CASSFDSTDTQYF. CDR3 nucleotide sequence: TGTGCCAGCAGCTTCGACAGCACAGATACGCAGTATTTT.

This clone showed up just a few times. This chain joins TRBV4-3 and TRBJ1-5; D ambiguous. Trimming cost V 0 bases and J 7 bases, with 7 bases left between them. This CDR3 has 13 amino acids. From germline, CDR1 is LGHNA and CDR2 YSLEER. CDR3 coding DNA: TGCGCCAGCAGCCAAGATGGGATACAGCCCCAGCATTTT. Translation gives CASSQDGIQPQHF.

V is TRBV19 and J is TRBJ2-1; D not certain. V lost 2 bases and J 8 bases, leaving 16 bases between the germline ends. This CDR3 has 15 amino acids. Germline assignment: CDR1 LNHDA and CDR2 SQIVND (reference sequence). CDR3 loop: CASSISPGTFDEQFF. As DNA, the CDR3 is TGTGCCAGTAGTATAAGCCCCGGTACTTTCGATGAGCAGTTCTTC.

The J gene is TRBJ2-3, the V gene TRBV4-1; D possibly corresponds to TRBD2 (7 bases). This CDR3 has 22 residues. Germline values: CDR1 MGHRA, CDR2 YSYEKL. The V end lost 4 bases, the J end lost 4 bases, and 36 bases lay between the germline ends. The CDR3 DNA reads TGCGCCAGCAGCCTGATCCAAAAGTTCAATAGCGGAAGGGGGAGGGCCCCAGATACGCAGTATTTT. Translation gives CASSLIQKFNSGRGRAPDTQYF.

This clone was found once. The chain couples TRBV7-6 to TRBJ2-2; D possibly corresponds to TRBD1 (6 bases). CDR1 is SGHVS, CDR2 FNYEAQ, per germline. Trimming pared 8 bases from V and 1 base from J, leaving 14 bases between. The CDR3 runs to 15 residues. This CDR3 reads CASGVETGNTGELFF. The CDR3 region has the DNA TGTGCCAGCGGGGTTGAGACAGGGAACACCGGGGAGCTGTTTTTT.

CDR3 sequence (DNA): TGTGCCAGCAGCTTGTCCCTCCGGATAGGCTATGGCTACACCTTC. The encoded protein is CASSLSLRIGYGYTF. J is TRBJ1-2 and V is TRBV5-8; D remains unclear. V was shortened by 1 base and J by 4 bases, with 14 bases between the two germline ends. This CDR3 comprises 15 residues. Germline V gene sequence: CDR1 SGHTS, CDR2 YDEGEE.

This clone turned up a few times. The rearrangement joins TRBV27 to TRBJ2-5; TRBD2 aligns across 12 bases. With V trimmed by 5 bases and J by 5 bases, 3 bases remained unmatched. The CDR3 length is 14 residues. CDR1 and CDR2 from the germline V gene are MNHEY and SMNVEV (reference sequence). CDR3 bases: TGTGCCAGCAGTAAACTAGCGGGAGGTGAGACCCAGTACTTC. Amino acid sequence: CASSKLAGGETQYF.

The V call is TRBV11-3, the J call TRBJ1-2; D ambiguous. The CDR3 is 14 residues long. Trimming took off 4 bases at V and 1 base at J, with 10 bases between the two ends. Germline loops: CDR1 SGHNT, CDR2 YENEEA. CDR3: CASSSAGINYGYTF. The DNA of the CDR3 is TGTGCCAGCAGCTCCGCCGGCATTAACTATGGCTACACCTTC.

The V and J genes are TRBV29-1 and TRBJ2-7; possible D gene TRBD2, 6 bases. Germline V CDR1 and CDR2: SQVTM, ANQGSEA. The V and J ends lost 0 bases and 3 bases respectively, with 15 bases between them. This CDR3 is built from 15 residues. This CDR3 is CSVEDHSGTRYEQYF. For the CDR3, the DNA is TGCAGCGTTGAAGATCATAGCGGCACCCGCTACGAGCAGTACTTC.

V gene TRBV11-2 combines with J gene TRBJ1-1; D remains ambiguous. The germline V and J ends were trimmed by 4 bases and 1 base, with 13 bases remaining between them. The CDR3 loop spans 15 amino acids. Germline CDR1 is SGHAT and CDR2 is FQNNGV. As DNA, the CDR3 is TGTGCCAGCAGCTCCTGGACGTACAAGAACACTGAAGCTTTCTTT. Residues: CASSSWTYKNTEAFF.

The chain links TRBV7-9 to TRBJ2-7, with 7 bases fitting TRBD2. With V trimmed by 7 bases and J by 3 bases, 12 bases remained unmatched. The CDR3 has 15 residues. Germline V lookup: CDR1 SEHNR, CDR2 FQNEAQ (reference sequence). The CDR3 is CASTGGREENYEQYF. The CDR3 DNA reads as TGTGCCAGCACCGGGGGGAGGGAGGAGAACTACGAGCAGTACTTC.

The count of this clone is one. CDR3 amino acids: CASSKGQGYEQYF. For the CDR3, the DNA is TGTGCCAGCAGTAAAGGGCAGGGCTACGAGCAGTACTTC. The chain carries TRBV27 and TRBJ2-7, with D perhaps TRBD1 (5 bases). Germline CDR1 and CDR2: MNHEY and SMNVEV (reference sequence). There are 13 residues in the CDR3. The V end was cut by 5 bases, the J end by 3 bases, with 11 bases between.

The gene calls are TRBV14 and TRBJ2-7; either TRBD1 or TRBD2 may fit D (5 bases each). Germline V gene sequence: CDR1 SGHDN, CDR2 FVKESK. This CDR3 has 17 amino acids. Trimming left V 0 bases short and J 3 bases short, with 18 bases between. The chain's CDR3 is CASSQDRVGTSHYEQYF. The CDR3 region has the DNA TGTGCCAGCAGCCAAGATAGGGTGGGGACCTCCCACTACGAGCAGTACTTC. The variable domain in full, with the rest retrieved from reference TRBV14 and TRBJ2-7, is EAGVTQFPSHSVIEKGQTVTLRCDPISGHDNLYWYRRVMGKEIKFLLHFVKESKQDESGMPNNRFLAERTGGTYSTLKVQPAELEDSGVYFCASSQDRVGTSHYEQYFGPGTRLTVT.

This clone was observed a few times. Here the CDR3 DNA reads TGTGCCAGCAGTCGCTTTGGGGAGCTGTTTTTT. Translation gives CASSRFGELFF. This sequence joins TRBV6-5 and TRBJ2-2; D not resolved. V shed 5 bases and J shed 8 bases, with 6 bases lying between them. The germline gives CDR1 MNHEY, CDR2 SVGAGI. This CDR3 is 11 amino acids long.